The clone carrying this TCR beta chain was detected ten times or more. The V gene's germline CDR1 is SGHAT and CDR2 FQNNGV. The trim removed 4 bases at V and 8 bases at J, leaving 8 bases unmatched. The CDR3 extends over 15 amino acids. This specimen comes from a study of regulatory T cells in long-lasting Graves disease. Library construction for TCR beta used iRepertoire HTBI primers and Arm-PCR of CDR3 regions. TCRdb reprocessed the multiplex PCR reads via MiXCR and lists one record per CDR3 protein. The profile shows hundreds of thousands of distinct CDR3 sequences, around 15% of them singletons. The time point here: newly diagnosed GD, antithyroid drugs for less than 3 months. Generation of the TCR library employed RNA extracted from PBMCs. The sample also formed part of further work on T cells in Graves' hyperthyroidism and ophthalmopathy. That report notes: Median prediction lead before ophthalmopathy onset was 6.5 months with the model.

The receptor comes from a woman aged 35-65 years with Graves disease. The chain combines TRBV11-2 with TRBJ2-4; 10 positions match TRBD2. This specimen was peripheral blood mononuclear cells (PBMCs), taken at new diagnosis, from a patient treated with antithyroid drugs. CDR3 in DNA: TGTGCCAGCAGCTCTAGCGGGGGCGCGGGGGACATTCAGTACTTC. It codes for CASSSSGGAGDIQYF.